The clone carrying this T cell receptor beta chain occurred a few times. In germline, CDR1 is LGHNA, CDR2 YSLEER. CDR3 length: 18 amino acids. Trimming cost V 2 bases and J 4 bases; bases outside gene matches: 13. Method: immunoSEQ multiplex PCR; TCRdb's copy keeps in-frame clones and lacks some. Of 120,000 or so clones in the sample, 88% were seen once. These data belong to a study of T cell responses to AZD1222 COVID-19 vaccine. This clonotype was obtained from an adult in good health. The V gene is TRBV4-3, the J gene TRBJ1-2; 10 bases line up with TRBD1. The material was peripheral blood, obtained on day 0 of AZD1222 vaccination. The CDR3 here is CASSQTTFRDRGGYGYTF. In DNA form, the CDR3 reads TGCGCCAGCAGCCAAACCACTTTCCGGGACAGGGGAGGCTATGGCTACACCTTC.